This section outlines one T cell receptor (beta chain) sequence together with its context. What it binds is unknown. The data originate from a study of regulatory T cells in long-lasting Graves disease. Study-wide findings and caveats: Persistent patients had more shared public clonotypes (fewer than 3,000) than new patients (just over 950).

The TCR beta library used iRepertoire HTBI primers with Arm-PCR amplification of CDR3. TCRdb reanalysed the multiplex PCR reads using MiXCR and keeps one entry per CDR3 protein. Found here are about 220,000 distinct CDR3 sequences, around a fifth of them singletons; the top ten hold 12%. Germline V gene lookup returns CDR1 SEHNR and CDR2 FQNEAQ (reference sequence). Trimming pared 5 bases from V and 6 bases from J, leaving 19 bases between. The CDR3 is 15 amino acids. The time point was: newly diagnosed GD, antithyroid drugs for less than 3 months. RNA from PBMCs was the source of the TCR library. These same records also appear under a second study, on T cells in Graves' hyperthyroidism and ophthalmopathy.

Material: peripheral blood mononuclear cells (PBMCs), obtained at new diagnosis, from a patient treated with antithyroid drugs. This TCR derives from a woman younger than 45 with Graves disease. The chain is built from TRBV7-9 and TRBJ1-1, with a tentative D call TRBD1 (6 bases). CDR3 loop: CASSLLTGASAEAFF. CDR3 nucleotide sequence: TGTGCCAGCAGCCTACTAACGGGGGCAAGCGCTGAAGCTTTCTTT.